One and the same sample provided the 18 T cell receptor beta chains below, sequenced in a study of T cells after yellow fever vaccination. TCRdb processed the 5' RACE reads anew with MiXCR; each CDR3 protein has one entry. The data show approximately 330,000 distinct CDR3 sequences, approximately 4% seen once. The input for sequencing was PBMCs, taken 5 days after the yellow fever booster vaccination. These receptors were collected from a man aged 18 to 29 who received the YFV17D yellow fever vaccine.

This clonotype occurred a few times. The chain carries TRBV5-1 and TRBJ1-5, with D perhaps matching TRBD1 (5 bases). V was cut by 0 bases and J by 3 bases, with 10 bases left in between. This CDR3 is built from 15 residues. Germline CDR1 reads SGHRS; CDR2 reads YFSETQ. CDR3 amino acids: CASSLVGGANQPQHF. CDR3 nucleotides: TGCGCCAGCAGCTTGGTGGGGGGAGCCAATCAGCCCCAGCATTTT.

The genes are TRBV5-1 and TRBJ2-1; no definite D call. CDR1 is SGHRS and CDR2 is YFSETQ in the germline V gene. The germline V and J ends were trimmed by 2 bases and 4 bases, with 13 bases remaining between them. This CDR3 region has 15 residues. The CDR3 loop reads CASSFAADGYNEQFF. The CDR3, as DNA: TGCGCCAGCAGCTTTGCCGCCGACGGATACAATGAGCAGTTCTTC. The full variable domain, in which reference TRBV5-1 and TRBJ2-1 provide the parts outside the CDR3, is KAGVTQTPRYLIKTRGQQVTLSCSPISGHRSVSWYQQTPGQGLQFLFEYFSETQRNKGNFPGRFSGRQFSNSRSEMNVSTLELGDSALYLCASSFAADGYNEQFFGPGTRLTVL.

This chain connects TRBV7-2 to TRBJ1-2; D is possibly TRBD1 (6 bases). Deletions cut 7 bases from V and 2 bases from J, with 14 bases between. Germline V CDR1 and CDR2: SGHTA, FQGNSA. The CDR3 is 14 amino acids. The CDR3 DNA sequence: TGTGCCAGCACCCACGACAGGACCAACTATGGCTACACCTTC. Its translation: CASTHDRTNYGYTF.

The chain employs TRBV7-2 and TRBJ1-2; 7 bases line up with TRBD1. CDR1 and CDR2 from the germline V gene are SGHTA and FQGNSA. V was pared by 5 bases and J by 4 bases, with 4 bases of the junction left unmatched. CDR3 length equals 13 residues. CDR3 sequence: CASSTDRSYGYTF. The CDR3 DNA reads as TGTGCCAGCAGCACGGACAGGAGCTATGGCTACACCTTC.

The CDR3 DNA follows: TGTGCCAGCAGTGTTCTAGCGGGCTCCACAGATACGCAGTATTTT. It encodes CASSVLAGSTDTQYF. This sequence joins TRBV6-4 and TRBJ2-3, with TRBD2 matching 8 bases. From germline, CDR1 is MRHNA and CDR2 SNTAGT. The CDR3 runs 15 residues. V lost 4 bases and J lost 2; bases outside the gene matches: 5.

This clonotype was observed a few times. This chain uses TRBV12-3 or TRBV12-4 with TRBJ1-5, with a possible D match to TRBD1 (5 bases). V dropped 5 bases and J dropped 10 bases, with 21 bases sitting between them. The CDR3 is 15 amino acids. The CDR3 reads CASSPRGRSLSPQHF. The DNA for the CDR3 is TGTGCCAGCAGTCCGAGGGGCAGGAGTCTCAGCCCCCAGCATTTT.

The genes are TRBV20-1 and TRBJ2-7, with D perhaps matching TRBD1 (6 bases). Germline CDR1 DFQATT, CDR2 SNEGSKA (reference sequence). The ends were cut back, 7 bases at V and 0 bases at J, with 10 bases in the middle. The CDR3 covers 12 residues. The CDR3 reads CSVGDNSYEQYF. The CDR3 coding sequence is TGCAGTGTAGGGGACAACTCCTACGAGCAGTACTTC.

This clonotype was counted between two and nine times. V and J are TRBV12-5 and TRBJ2-1, with no clear D. With 3 bases removed from V and 9 bases from J, the gap between germline ends came to 3 bases. The CDR3 runs to 10 residues. CDR1 LGHNT and CDR2 FRNRAP come from the germline V gene. The CDR3 is CASGFSEQFF. The CDR3 nucleotides read TGTGCTAGTGGTTTCAGTGAGCAGTTCTTC.

This clonotype was picked up a small number of times. This chain joins TRBV18 and TRBJ2-1; possible D gene TRBD1, 5 bases. This CDR3 has 17 residues. The germline V and J ends were trimmed by 1 base and 4 bases, with 17 bases remaining between them. The V gene's germline CDR1 is KGHSH and CDR2 LQKENI. The CDR3 DNA sequence: TGTGCCAGCTCACCACAATCTGGGGCCTACGCTTACAATGAGCAGTTCTTC. Its protein product is CASSPQSGAYAYNEQFF.

In its sample, this clonotype was seen a few times. The rearrangement links TRBV6-1 to TRBJ1-5; 7 nucleotides agree with TRBD1. J lost 7 bases, V lost 3 bases, and 6 bases had no gene match. Germline V gene sequence: CDR1 MNHNS, CDR2 SASEGT. CDR3 length: 14 residues. CDR3 sequence: CASSERDSRQPQHF. As DNA, the CDR3 is TGTGCCAGCAGTGAGAGGGACAGTCGCCAGCCCCAGCATTTT.

This clonotype was recorded a few times. The chain recombines TRBV30 with TRBJ2-3; TRBD2 might be the D (6 bases). CDR3 length: 15 amino acids. Germline V gene data show CDR1 as GTSNPN and CDR2 as SVGIG (reference sequence). V gave up 5 bases and J gave up 2 bases, with 17 bases separating them. CDR3 loop: CAWCPGLRNTDTQYF. In DNA form, the CDR3 reads TGTGCCTGGTGTCCGGGACTCCGTAACACAGATACGCAGTATTTT.

This clonotype was seen many times. This rearrangement joins TRBV12-3 or TRBV12-4 to TRBJ1-3, with unresolved D. The CDR3 has 14 residues. V was pared by 3 bases and J by 2 bases, with 8 bases between. Written as DNA, the CDR3 is TGTGCCAGCAGTTTGAAGGGTACTGGAAACACCATATATTTT. This encodes CASSLKGTGNTIYF.

The chain is built from TRBV5-5 and TRBJ2-5, with 8 positions matching TRBD1. Germline CDR1 reads SGHKS; CDR2 reads YYEKEE (reference sequence). The V segment lost 2 bases and the J segment 3 bases; nucleotides outside the gene matches: 3. This CDR3 comprises 14 residues. Written as DNA, the CDR3 is TGTGCCAGCAGCTTTGGACAGGGCAAAGAGACCCAGTACTTC. Its protein is CASSFGQGKETQYF.

This clonotype has just a few counts. J is TRBJ2-5 and V is TRBV5-1; D might be TRBD1 or TRBD2, each matching 7 bases. The length of the CDR3 is 14 residues. The V end lost 4 bases, the J end lost 5 bases, and 15 bases lay between the germline ends. CDR1 SGHRS and CDR2 YFSETQ come from the germline V gene. CDR3 protein: CASSMNRGGETQYF. CDR3 DNA: TGCGCCAGCAGCATGAACAGGGGAGGGGAGACCCAGTACTTC.

This clonotype was observed at least ten times. The chain recombines TRBV5-1 with TRBJ2-2; D is possibly TRBD2 (6 bases). This CDR3 is 14 amino acids long. V gave up 0 bases and J gave up 6 bases, with 9 bases separating them. Per the germline V gene, CDR1 is SGHRS and CDR2 is YFSETQ. The CDR3 here is CASSLAPGAGELFF. The CDR3 bases are TGCGCCAGCAGCTTGGCCCCGGGGGCCGGGGAGCTGTTTTTT.

V is TRBV6-1 and J is TRBJ2-7, with 9 bases aligning to TRBD2. The J segment lost 6 bases and the V segment lost 3 bases, leaving 9 bases of the junction unmatched. CDR3 length: 15 residues. Germline V gene lookup returns CDR1 MNHNS and CDR2 SASEGT. The CDR3 sequence: CASSDLRGGAGEQYF. The CDR3 DNA is TGTGCCAGCAGTGACCTTCGCGGGGGGGCGGGCGAGCAGTACTTC.

As to this clonotype: An end of the junction does not agree with germline; a read error may underlie this. The V and J genes are TRBV5-1 and TRBJ2-2; D is unclear. Germline V gene data show CDR1 as SGHRS and CDR2 as YFSETQ. The CDR3 is 14 residues long. The CDR3 bases are TGCGCCAGCAGCTTGTCCCAGGCGGCAGGTCGAAAGGTTTTT. Translating it yields CASSLSQAAGRKVF. The whole variable domain, filled in from reference TRBV5-1 and TRBJ2-2, reads KAGVTQTPRYLIKTRGQQVTLSCSPISGHRSVSWYQQTPGQGLQFLFEYFSETQRNKGNFPGRFSGRQFSNSRSEMNVSTLELGDSALYLCASSLSQAAGRKVFGEGSRLTVL.

The genes are TRBV7-2 and TRBJ2-5, with TRBD2 as a possible D gene (5 bases). The CDR3 spans 16 residues. The V gene lost 7 bases and the J gene lost 5 bases, with 23 bases spanning the gap. The germline CDR1 and CDR2 sequences are SGHTA and FQGNSA. Here the CDR3 DNA reads TGTGCCAGCACCACTCCGGGGTCAGCCCAGTGGGAGACCCAGTACTTC. Translation: CASTTPGSAQWETQYF.